Presented here are 30 T cell receptor beta chains from one specimen sequenced in a study of spatial heterogeneity in lung cancer. TCRdb used MiXCR to reprocess the 5' RACE reads, holding one entry per CDR3 protein. In the table there are about 61,000 distinct CDR3 sequences, about 6.3% of which are singletons. Sample time point: sample taken at primary tumor resection. The sample here was PBMCs, taken at surgery. The receptors were gathered from a female donor with early-stage non-small cell lung cancer.

J is TRBJ1-1 and V is TRBV7-9; possible D gene TRBD1, 5 bases. The CDR3 covers 14 residues. The V and J ends lost 1 base and 4 bases respectively, with 10 bases between them. CDR1 is SEHNR, CDR2 FQNEAQ, per germline (reference sequence). The CDR3 nucleotides are TGTGCCAGCAGCTTAGTCTGGGGGAGCACTGAAGCTTTCTTT. Translating it yields CASSLVWGSTEAFF.

This clonotype was recorded many times. The rearrangement links TRBV7-2 to TRBJ2-2, with TRBD2 matching 8 bases. The CDR3 spans 13 residues. Germline CDR1 SGHTA, CDR2 FQGNSA. Unmatched junction bases numbered 7, after V lost 10 bases and J lost 6 bases. CDR3 coding DNA: TGTGCCACCGGGCGGGGGGTCGCCGGGGAGCTGTTTTTT. Encoded protein: CATGRGVAGELFF.

The rearrangement uses TRBV9 and TRBJ1-4; no reliable D call. Germline values: CDR1 SGDLS, CDR2 YYNGEE. V lost 4 bases, J lost 0 bases, and 10 bases lay in between. The CDR3 length is 15 residues. The CDR3, as DNA: TGTGCCAGCAGCCCCCTGAGTGCAACTAATGAAAAACTGTTTTTT. As protein: CASSPLSATNEKLFF.

This clonotype has only a few counts. V and J are TRBV28 and TRBJ2-2; 8 nucleotides align to TRBD2. The CDR3 runs 15 residues. J gave up 8 bases and V 8 bases, and 13 bases lay outside the gene matches. CDR1 and CDR2 from the germline V gene are MDHEN and SYDVKM. CDR3 residues: CASGSSGGPSGELFF. In nucleotides, the CDR3 is TGTGCCAGCGGATCGAGCGGGGGCCCCTCGGGGGAGCTGTTTTTT.

Concerning this clonotype itself: A much larger clone differs from this one at a single base, so this may be a read error. The rearrangement links TRBV5-1 to TRBJ1-2, with D maybe TRBD1 (5 bases). The CDR3 runs to 12 residues. V dropped 4 bases and J dropped 3 bases, with 7 bases sitting between them. Germline loops: CDR1 SGHRS, CDR2 YFSETQ. CDR3 DNA sequence: TGCGCCAGCAGCCCAGGGCACTATGGCTACACCTTC. It codes for CASSPGHYGYTF.

Relative to its sample, this clonotype is medium-sized. The rearrangement links TRBV18 to TRBJ2-3; D is possibly TRBD1 (6 bases). Trimming pared 6 bases from V and 5 bases from J, leaving 18 bases between. The CDR3 sequence is 15 residues long. Germline values: CDR1 KGHSH, CDR2 LQKENI. As DNA, the CDR3 is TGTGCCAGCTCGCCTCGAGGGGGTTCGGAAGATACGCAGTATTTT. The encoded protein is CASSPRGGSEDTQYF.

This clonotype was seen many times. The rearrangement links TRBV7-7 to TRBJ2-3; D is possibly TRBD2 (5 bases). The CDR3 has 15 residues. V lost 3 bases to trimming and J lost 3 bases, with 13 bases between them. Germline CDR1 SSHAT, CDR2 FNYEAQ (reference sequence). The CDR3 DNA reads as TGTGCCAGCAGCTTGGGTTCAGCGGAGACAGATACGCAGTATTTT. Encoded protein: CASSLGSAETDTQYF.

The chain is built from TRBV6-5 and TRBJ1-1, with TRBD1 as a possible D gene (5 bases). The V gene's germline CDR1 is MNHEY and CDR2 SVGAGI. The length of the CDR3 is 18 residues. V lost 2 bases, J lost 0 bases, and 19 bases lay in between. CDR3 DNA: TGTGCCAGCAGTTACCGCGTGGGGGTCCTCTTTATGAACACTGAAGCTTTCTTT. Amino acid sequence: CASSYRVGVLFMNTEAFF.

This clonotype was picked up many times. The genes are TRBV7-3 and TRBJ2-1, with 8 bases identical to TRBD1. Trimming cost V 5 bases and J 5 bases; bases outside gene matches: 8. Germline V gene data show CDR1 as SGHTA and CDR2 as FQGTGA. This CDR3 is 15 amino acids long. In DNA, the CDR3 is TGTGCCAGCAGCCTTATTCAGGGGGCAAACAATGAGCAGTTCTTC. It encodes CASSLIQGANNEQFF. Combining the CDR3 with reference TRBV7-3 and TRBJ2-1 gives the whole variable domain GAGVSQTPSNKVTEKGKYVELRCDPISGHTALYWYRQSLGQGPEFLIYFQGTGAADDSGLPNDRFFAVRPEGSVSTLKIQRTERGDSAVYLCASSLIQGANNEQFFGPGTRLTVL.

The chain carries TRBV4-1 and TRBJ2-3, with D maybe TRBD2 (6 bases). Trimming took 4 bases from V and 6 from J, leaving 14 bases between them. Germline assignment: CDR1 MGHRA and CDR2 YSYEKL. The CDR3 sequence is 14 residues long. In DNA, the CDR3 is TGCGCCAGCAGCCGGGAAGGGAGGATGGATACGCAGTATTTT. Its translation: CASSREGRMDTQYF.

V is TRBV6-5 and J is TRBJ2-5, with unresolved D. Germline V gene lookup returns CDR1 MNHEY and CDR2 SVGAGI. The CDR3 runs 13 residues. Trimming took 0 bases from V and 5 from J, leaving 7 bases between them. For the CDR3, the DNA is TGTGCCAGCAGTTACTCGGAGAAGGAGACCCAGTACTTC. Amino acid sequence: CASSYSEKETQYF.

This clonotype was counted a few times. The chain couples TRBV5-6 to TRBJ1-5, with D perhaps TRBD1 (5 bases). CDR1 and CDR2 (germline): SGHDT, YYEEEE. The length of the CDR3 is 18 residues. Trimming left V 4 bases short and J 2 bases short, with 22 bases between. In DNA form, the CDR3 reads TGTGCCAGCAGCCCGGGACCCCACAGAGACGGGGGCAATCAGCCCCAGCATTTT. This gives the protein CASSPGPHRDGGNQPQHF.

This clonotype was recorded a few times. CDR3 nucleotide sequence: TGTGCCACCAGCGCATCCGGGACACAGAACACTGAAGCTTTCTTT. Translation: CATSASGTQNTEAFF. The chain couples TRBV24-1 to TRBJ1-1; tentatively, D is TRBD1 (6 bases). The germline gives CDR1 KGHDR, CDR2 SFDVKD. The CDR3 has 15 amino acids. V lost 7 bases, J lost 1 base, and 15 bases lay in between.

In this sample, this clonotype is medium-sized. V and J are TRBV28 and TRBJ1-4; no clear D gene. V lost 2 bases, J lost 5 bases, and 9 bases lay in between. CDR1 and CDR2 (germline): MDHEN, SYDVKM. The CDR3 contains 14 residues. The CDR3 spells CASSLMGENEKLFF. CDR3 bases: TGTGCCAGCAGTTTAATGGGAGAAAATGAAAAACTGTTTTTT.

Here the CDR3 reads CASSHFRGNTEAFF. The CDR3 DNA reads as TGTGCCAGCAGCCATTTTCGAGGGAACACTGAAGCTTTCTTT. The gene calls are TRBV14 and TRBJ1-1; D is uncertain. The CDR3 sequence is 14 residues long. The germline V and J ends were trimmed by 3 bases and 1 base, with 9 bases remaining between them. Germline CDR1 and CDR2: SGHDN and FVKESK.

V gene TRBV9 combines with J gene TRBJ1-6; 8 nucleotides align to TRBD1. CDR1 and CDR2 from the germline V gene are SGDLS and YYNGEE. The CDR3 is 15 residues long. Losses at the gene ends were 0 bases for V and 8 bases for J; bases not matched to a gene: 4. The CDR3 bases are TGTGCCAGCAGCGTAGACACAGGGGGTGATTCACCCCTCCACTTT. Protein sequence: CASSVDTGGDSPLHF.

This chain joins TRBV29-1 and TRBJ1-2; no clear D gene. The germline CDR1 and CDR2 sequences are SQVTM and ANQGSEA. Trimming shortened V by 3 bases and J by 8 bases, and 10 bases separated the two germline ends. The CDR3 is made up of 11 amino acids. CDR3 protein: CSVEEGRGYTF. The DNA for the CDR3 is TGCAGCGTTGAGGAAGGGAGGGGCTACACCTTC.

The rearrangement links TRBV5-4 to TRBJ2-2; D not resolved. Per the germline V gene, CDR1 is SGHNT and CDR2 is YYREEE (reference sequence). The CDR3 is 13 amino acids. Trimming left V 4 bases short and J 3 bases short, with 7 bases between. The CDR3: CASSPQDTGELFF. The DNA of the CDR3 is TGTGCCAGCAGCCCCCAGGACACCGGGGAGCTGTTTTTT.

This clonotype was counted many times. V gene TRBV7-6 combines with J gene TRBJ2-7; D not resolved. V was shortened by 1 base and J by 0 bases, with 13 bases between the two germline ends. Germline V gene sequence: CDR1 SGHVS, CDR2 FNYEAQ. The CDR3 covers 16 residues. DNA for the CDR3: TGTGCCAGCAGCTTAGGACCGAGAGCTGGCTCCTACGAGCAGTACGTC. It is translated as CASSLGPRAGSYEQYV.

This clonotype qualifies as medium-sized. The rearrangement links TRBV7-9 to TRBJ1-3, with 8 bases that match TRBD1. Germline lookup yields CDR1 SEHNR and CDR2 FQNEAQ (reference sequence). Trimming at V came to 2 bases and at J to 0 bases, leaving 12 bases not matched to a gene. The CDR3 contains 19 residues. For the CDR3, the DNA is TGTGCCAGCAGCTTAAAATTGTGGACAGGGCCATCCTCTGGAAACACCATATATTTT. It encodes CASSLKLWTGPSSGNTIYF.

The sample holds a few counts of this clonotype. This chain uses TRBV28 with TRBJ2-3; 7 nucleotides line up with TRBD2. There are 14 residues in the CDR3. The trim removed 11 bases at V and 2 bases at J, leaving 10 bases unmatched. Germline CDR1 is MDHEN and CDR2 is SYDVKM. Here the CDR3 reads CASKVAGDTDTQYF. CDR3 DNA sequence: TGTGCCTCCAAGGTAGCGGGCGACACAGATACGCAGTATTTT.

This clonotype came up many times. The chain uses TRBV6-5 and TRBJ2-7; D is undetermined. Trimming took off 2 bases at V and 5 bases at J, with 13 bases between the two ends. Germline V gene sequence: CDR1 MNHEY, CDR2 SVGAGI. This CDR3 spans 14 amino acids. The CDR3 protein is CASSYGPPLNEQYV. CDR3 bases: TGTGCCAGCAGTTACGGCCCCCCACTAAACGAGCAGTACGTC.

This clonotype was detected ten times or more. V gene TRBV2 combines with J gene TRBJ1-6; D gene uncertain. The CDR3 contains 14 residues. The V gene's germline CDR1 is SNHLY and CDR2 FYNNEI. Trimming took 1 base from V and 6 from J, leaving 7 bases between them. The CDR3 sequence: CASSEDQVNSPLHF. Here the CDR3 DNA reads TGTGCCAGCAGTGAAGACCAGGTTAATTCACCCCTCCACTTT.

In this sample, this clonotype turned up many times. The chain joins TRBV5-1 to TRBJ2-7; tentative D call: TRBD2 (5 bases). This CDR3 is built from 13 residues. V lost 4 bases and J 9 bases, leaving 17 bases between the germline ends. Looked up from germline, CDR1 is SGHRS and CDR2 is YFSETQ. The CDR3 DNA reads TGCGCCAGCAGCCCACAACTAGACCGCGTGCAGTACTTC. Translating it yields CASSPQLDRVQYF.

Sample share makes this clonotype medium-sized. The chain employs TRBV20-1 and TRBJ1-4; TRBD1 agrees at 8 bases. Germline values: CDR1 DFQATT, CDR2 SNEGSKA (reference sequence). The V and J ends lost 0 bases and 4 bases, in that order; junction bases with no gene match: 7. The CDR3 contains 16 residues. CDR3 region: CSARDPSGGDNEKLFF. The CDR3 DNA follows: TGCAGTGCTAGAGACCCTTCAGGGGGCGATAATGAAAAACTGTTTTTT.

Only a few counts were recorded for this clonotype. This chain joins TRBV6-6 and TRBJ1-5, with 7 positions matching TRBD1. This CDR3 has 17 amino acids. Germline loops: CDR1 MNHNY, CDR2 SVGAGI (reference sequence). With V trimmed by 8 bases and J by 4 bases, 17 bases remained unmatched. Written as DNA, the CDR3 is TGTGCCAGCCGTCTCAACCTCCAGGGGGTTGGGAATCAGCCCCAGCATTTT. This translates into CASRLNLQGVGNQPQHF.

CDR3 DNA: TGTGCCAGCAGCCCCTCAGGACTAAAAGACGAGCAGTACTTC. It codes for CASSPSGLKDEQYF. V and J are TRBV11-2 and TRBJ2-7; perhaps TRBD2 as D (6 bases). CDR1 is SGHAT and CDR2 is FQNNGV in the germline V gene. Trimming shortened V by 5 bases and J by 5 bases, and 16 bases separated the two germline ends. The CDR3 totals 14 residues.

This clonotype showed up many times. V usage is TRBV20-1 and J usage is TRBJ2-3, with D unclear. Germline CDR1 is DFQATT and CDR2 is SNEGSKA (reference sequence). The V gene lost 1 base and the J gene lost 5 bases, with 10 bases spanning the gap. The CDR3 covers 13 residues. CDR3 DNA sequence: TGCAGTGCTAGAGCTCAGTTGATAGATACGCAGTATTTT. Translation: CSARAQLIDTQYF.

The sample holds a few counts of this clonotype. Here the CDR3 DNA reads TGCAGTGCTACCCGGGACGGGCCCCTTTACAGCAATCAGCCCCAGCATTTT. It yields the protein CSATRDGPLYSNQPQHF. The gene calls are TRBV20-1 and TRBJ1-5, with D perhaps TRBD1 (5 bases). In germline, CDR1 is DFQATT, CDR2 SNEGSKA (reference sequence). This CDR3 contains 17 residues. Trimming took 4 bases from V and 1 from J, leaving 20 bases between them.

This clonotype was counted a few times. The J gene is TRBJ2-1, the V gene TRBV29-1; the D is unclear. There are 13 residues in the CDR3. V lost 4 bases and J lost 4, with 11 bases in between. CDR1 is SQVTM and CDR2 is ANQGSEA in the germline V gene. The CDR3 region has the DNA TGCAGCGTTGTCGGCCTAAATTACAATGAGCAGTTCTTC. This translates into CSVVGLNYNEQFF.